Listed below are T cell receptor beta chains from one sample, sequenced in a study of blood T cell repertoires in COVID-19. Profiling relied on immunoSEQ multiplex PCR, and the TCRdb table lists in-frame clones only, not all of them. The table lists around 74,000 clones, about nine tenths of them singletons. Sample: peripheral blood. The receptor source for this set is a woman at least 80 years old with active or convalescent COVID-19. Each CDR3 is given with its conserved first and last residue. The D gene is left open where the match is weak. A clone size is listed for some rows: how often the clone was seen (once, few, many), or a class if it is expanded.

j_gene,v_gene,d_gene,abundance,CDR3aa,CDR3nt
TRBJ2-1,TRBV3-1/TRBV3-2,.,.,CASSRGRPNEQFF,TGTGCCAGCAGTCGGGGGAGGCCCAATGAGCAGTTCTTC
TRBJ1-2,TRBV29-1,.,few,CSVFGGDGYTF,TGCAGCGTCTTCGGAGGGGATGGCTACACCTTC
TRBJ2-2,TRBV4-3,TRBD2,.,CASSQDLRTRGGAYTGELFF,TGCGCCAGCAGCCAAGATCTGAGGACTCGCGGGGGGGCCTATACCGGGGAGCTGTTTTTT
TRBJ1-2,TRBV4-1,.,.,CASSQPQGGYTF,TGCGCCAGCAGCCAACCCCAGGGGGGCTACACCTTC
TRBJ2-1,TRBV2,TRBD2,.,CASSELSGGNEQFF,TGTGCCAGCAGTGAACTTAGCGGGGGCAATGAGCAGTTCTTC
TRBJ2-7,TRBV4-3,.,.,CASSQALEQGTGGSYEQYF,TGCGCCAGCAGCCAAGCCCTGGAACAGGGGACTGGGGGCTCCTACGAGCAGTACTTC
TRBJ1-2,TRBV4-2,TRBD1,.,CASSLNRDSYGYTF,TGTGCCAGCAGCCTGAATAGGGACAGCTATGGCTACACCTTC
TRBJ1-5,TRBV24-1,TRBD1,.,CATRGTGENQPQHF,TGTGCCACCAGGGGGACAGGAGAAAATCAGCCCCAGCATTTT
TRBJ1-2,TRBV14,TRBD1,.,CASSQGARDRGYGYTF,TGTGCCAGCAGCCAAGGAGCCAGGGACAGGGGATATGGCTACACCTTC
TRBJ2-7,TRBV10-3,.,.,CAISAVTGNSYEQYF,TGTGCCATCAGTGCGGTTACAGGGAACTCCTACGAGCAGTACTTC
TRBJ2-7,TRBV5-1,.,.,CASSLATESYEQYF,TGCGCCAGCAGCTTGGCTACGGAGAGCTACGAGCAGTACTTC
TRBJ2-1,TRBV3-1/TRBV3-2,TRBD1,.,CASSQSRPTTGGEQFF,TGTGCCAGCAGCCAAAGTCGACCTACCACAGGGGGTGAGCAGTTCTTC
TRBJ1-1,TRBV4-1,.,.,CASSSRGGTEAFF,TGCGCCAGCAGCTCGCGGGGGGGCACTGAAGCTTTCTTT
TRBJ1-2,TRBV24-1,.,.,CATSETRGGEGYTF,TGTGCCACCAGTGAAACCAGGGGTGGAGAGGGCTACACCTTC
TRBJ1-5,TRBV6-5,.,.,CASRFNSNQPQHF,TGTGCCAGCAGATTCAATAGCAATCAGCCCCAGCATTTT
TRBJ1-1,TRBV27,.,.,CASSLQPTISGMRNTEAFF,TGTGCCAGCAGCCTCCAGCCCACCATCTCAGGTATGCGGAACACTGAAGCTTTCTTT
TRBJ2-5,TRBV7-2,TRBD2,.,CASSLTAGGQETQYF,TGTGCCAGCAGCTTAACTGCGGGGGGGCAAGAGACCCAGTACTTC
TRBJ2-1,TRBV7-8,TRBD1,.,CASSLGTGDEQFF,TGTGCCAGCAGCTTAGGGACAGGGGATGAGCAGTTCTTC
TRBJ2-5,TRBV7-2,.,.,CASSPYQETQYF,TGTGCCAGCAGCCCGTACCAAGAGACCCAGTACTTC
TRBJ2-1,TRBV6-5,.,.,CASTSSSYNEQFF,TGTGCCAGCACATCGAGCTCCTACAATGAGCAGTTCTTC
TRBJ1-4,TRBV27,TRBD1,few,CASSPLTGRHEKLFF,TGTGCCAGCAGTCCACTGACAGGGAGGCATGAAAAACTGTTTTTT
TRBJ2-1,TRBV19,TRBD2,.,CASSTLAGGPREQFF,TGTGCCAGTAGTACACTAGCGGGGGGGCCGAGGGAGCAGTTCTTC
TRBJ1-5,TRBV10-1,.,.,CASRLRDNGVLSRSNQPQHF,TGCGCCAGCAGGTTACGGGACAATGGGGTGCTCTCTAGGAGCAATCAGCCCCAGCATTTT
TRBJ1-2,TRBV4-1,.,.,CASSQVRGGNYGYTF,TGCGCCAGCAGCCAAGTTCGGGGGGGAAACTATGGCTACACCTTC
TRBJ1-5,TRBV2,.,.,CASSEWSQPQHF,TGTGCCAGCAGTGAATGGAGTCAGCCCCAGCATTTT
TRBJ1-6,TRBV5-1,.,.,CASSLDSHNSPLHF,TGCGCCAGCAGCTTGGACAGCCACAATTCACCCCTCCACTTT
TRBJ2-3,TRBV3-1/TRBV3-2,.,.,CASSQERRFWRTDTQYF,TGTGCCAGCAGCCAAGAAAGGCGGTTCTGGCGCACAGATACGCAGTATTTT
TRBJ2-3,TRBV19,TRBD1,.,CASKGGGTGEDTQYF,TGTGCCAGTAAAGGGGGAGGGACAGGGGAAGATACGCAGTATTTT
TRBJ2-7,TRBV10-3,.,.,CAIKGDTPYEQYF,TGTGCCATCAAAGGGGACACCCCCTACGAGCAGTACTTC
TRBJ1-5,TRBV28,.,.,CASRGNSNQPQHF,TGTGCCAGCAGGGGCAATAGCAATCAGCCCCAGCATTTT
TRBJ2-7,TRBV15,.,.,CATSREFLAYEQYF,TGTGCCACCAGCAGGGAGTTTTTAGCCTACGAGCAGTACTTC
TRBJ1-2,TRBV7-2,.,.,CASSSSPDRQYGYTF,TGTGCCAGCAGCTCATCTCCCGACAGGCAGTATGGCTACACCTTC
TRBJ2-7,TRBV7-9,.,.,CASSLGGGLYSYEQYF,TGTGCCAGCAGCTTAGGCGGGGGCCTCTACTCCTACGAGCAGTACTTC
TRBJ2-5,TRBV5-4,TRBD2,.,CASSYRLAGEPPTQETQYF,TGTGCCAGCAGCTATAGACTAGCGGGGGAGCCACCGACCCAGGAGACCCAGTACTTC
TRBJ1-1,TRBV25-1,TRBD1,.,CASSETGGTTEAFF,TGTGCCAGCAGTGAAACAGGGGGGACCACTGAAGCTTTCTTT
TRBJ1-1,TRBV11-1,.,.,CASSEPEGPNTEAFF,TGTGCCAGCAGCGAACCGGAGGGCCCGAACACTGAAGCTTTCTTT
TRBJ2-7,TRBV5-4,.,.,CASSHRDTLSYEQYF,TGTGCCAGCAGCCATCGGGACACCTTAAGCTACGAGCAGTACTTC
TRBJ2-7,TRBV11-2,.,.,CASGTKGLPSYEQYF,TGTGCCAGCGGGACGAAGGGACTCCCATCCTACGAGCAGTACTTC
TRBJ2-2,TRBV7-9,TRBD1,few,CASSPPGQLNTGELFF,TGTGCCAGCAGCCCGCCGGGACAGTTGAACACCGGGGAGCTGTTTTTT
TRBJ1-1,TRBV28,TRBD1,.,CASSPAHAGGKAFF,TGTGCCAGCAGTCCAGCCCATGCAGGGGGAAAAGCTTTCTTT
TRBJ2-1,TRBV3-1/TRBV3-2,.,once,CASSQERDTEGNEQFF,TGTGCCAGCAGCCAAGAAAGGGACACCGAGGGGAATGAGCAGTTCTTC
TRBJ2-1,TRBV11-2,TRBD2,.,CASSLVGRTPSYNEQFF,TGTGCCAGCAGCTTAGTCGGGAGGACTCCCTCCTACAATGAGCAGTTCTTC
TRBJ2-5,TRBV5-1,.,.,CASSSGGGAQETQYF,TGCGCCAGCAGCTCGGGCGGCGGGGCTCAAGAGACCCAGTACTTC
TRBJ2-6,TRBV27,.,.,CASSLSARPLSGANVLTF,TGTGCCAGCAGTTTATCTGCTAGGCCCCTCTCTGGGGCCAACGTCCTGACTTTC
TRBJ2-7,TRBV4-3,TRBD1,.,CASSQDFATGAPYEQYF,TGCGCCAGCAGCCAAGATTTCGCGACAGGGGCACCCTACGAGCAGTACTTC
TRBJ2-1,TRBV7-2,TRBD2,.,CASSSREGWNEQFF,TGTGCCAGCAGCTCCAGGGAGGGGTGGAATGAGCAGTTCTTC
TRBJ1-1,TRBV19,.,.,CASSMGPMNTEAFF,TGTGCCAGTAGTATGGGGCCGATGAACACTGAAGCTTTCTTT
TRBJ2-6,TRBV4-1,.,.,CASSQDGGGAGANVLTF,TGCGCCAGCAGCCAAGATGGGGGGGGCGCTGGGGCCAACGTCCTGACTTTC
TRBJ1-4,TRBV7-9,.,.,CASSLAMAGNEKLFF,TGTGCCAGCAGCTTAGCTATGGCTGGTAATGAAAAACTGTTTTTT
TRBJ2-7,TRBV5-1,TRBD2,.,CASSLVGLAESYEQYF,TGCGCCAGCAGCTTGGTAGGACTAGCGGAATCCTACGAGCAGTACTTC
TRBJ1-6,TRBV3-1/TRBV3-2,.,.,CASSQDRYNSPLHF,TGTGCCAGCAGCCAAGACAGATATAATTCACCCCTCCACTTT
TRBJ2-2,TRBV7-9,TRBD1,.,CASRKQGETGELFF,TGTGCCAGCAGGAAACAGGGGGAAACCGGGGAGCTGTTTTTT
TRBJ1-3,TRBV29-1,.,.,CSIETADSGNTIYF,TGCAGCATCGAGACAGCCGACTCTGGAAACACCATATATTTT
TRBJ2-7,TRBV9,.,.,CASSVEGQTVSSYEQYF,TGTGCCAGCAGCGTAGAGGGACAAACTGTGAGCTCCTACGAGCAGTACTTC